Below, 7 T cell receptor beta chains from the same sample are listed, as sequenced in a study of blood T cell repertoires in COVID-19. The protocol was immunoSEQ multiplex PCR, while the TCRdb copy is restricted to in-frame clones and leaves out a portion. The sample includes over 130,000 clones, 65% to 85% of them seen just once. The sample taken for sequencing was peripheral blood. Every receptor here comes from a human donor in a cohort sampled during active COVID-19.

The V call is TRBV29-1, the J call TRBJ2-7; D perhaps matches TRBD2 (6 bases). Germline CDR1 and CDR2: SQVTM and ANQGSEA. V was cut by 7 bases and J by 6 bases, with 13 bases left in between. The length of the CDR3 is 11 residues. The CDR3 DNA follows: TGCAGCGCCTACCGGGGGTCCGAGCAGTACTTC. This translates into CSAYRGSEQYF.

The chain employs TRBV6-5 and TRBJ2-7; 7 bases map to TRBD1. The CDR3 has 15 amino acids. V gave up 7 bases and J gave up 0 bases; unmatched junction bases: 9. Germline values: CDR1 MNHEY, CDR2 SVGAGI. The CDR3 region is CASTRDSISSYEQYF. DNA of the CDR3: TGTGCCAGCACCAGGGACAGTATCAGCTCCTACGAGCAGTACTTC.

The table lists this clone with a few counts. The chain carries TRBV18 and TRBJ2-7, with 7 bases matching TRBD1. In germline, CDR1 is KGHSH, CDR2 LQKENI. CDR3 length equals 12 residues. V dropped 3 bases and J dropped 10; count of bases not matched to a gene: 6. This CDR3 reads CASSPPTGSQYF. CDR3 DNA sequence: TGTGCCAGCTCACCGCCGACAGGGAGTCAGTACTTC.

The chain recombines TRBV19 with TRBJ2-5; possibly TRBD2 for D (6 bases). Between the trimmed V and J ends, which lost 3 bases and 2 bases, there was a span of 19 bases. In germline, CDR1 is LNHDA, CDR2 SQIVND (reference sequence). The CDR3 is 17 residues long. The CDR3 spells CASSIRGGGAMQETQYF. CDR3 in DNA: TGTGCCAGTAGTATTAGGGGAGGTGGGGCCATGCAAGAGACCCAGTACTTC.

CDR3 DNA: TGTGCCAGCAGTTACGGGGACAGTTACTCTGGAAACACCATATATTTT. This encodes CASSYGDSYSGNTIYF. V and J are TRBV6-6 and TRBJ1-3; 7 positions match TRBD1. The CDR3 consists of 16 residues. Germline lookup yields CDR1 MNHNY and CDR2 SVGAGI (reference sequence). The V gene end was trimmed by 2 bases and the J gene end by 0 bases; junction bases not matched to a gene: 4.

J is TRBJ2-5 and V is TRBV11-2; D perhaps matches TRBD2 (5 bases). CDR3 size: 13 residues. V dropped 1 base and J dropped 4 bases, with 7 bases sitting between them. Germline V lookup: CDR1 SGHAT, CDR2 FQNNGV. The CDR3 nucleotides are TGTGCCAGCAGCTTAGCGGGGAGAGAGACCCAGTACTTC. Residues: CASSLAGRETQYF.

The V and J genes are TRBV19 and TRBJ1-2; a possible D gene is TRBD1 (6 bases). Trimming left V 6 bases short and J 4 bases short, with 18 bases between. The CDR3 sequence is 15 residues long. CDR1 and CDR2 from the germline V gene are LNHDA and SQIVND (reference sequence). The CDR3 sequence: CASRRSGGAAYGYTF. CDR3 nucleotide sequence: TGTGCCAGTAGACGGAGCGGGGGCGCGGCCTATGGCTACACCTTC.